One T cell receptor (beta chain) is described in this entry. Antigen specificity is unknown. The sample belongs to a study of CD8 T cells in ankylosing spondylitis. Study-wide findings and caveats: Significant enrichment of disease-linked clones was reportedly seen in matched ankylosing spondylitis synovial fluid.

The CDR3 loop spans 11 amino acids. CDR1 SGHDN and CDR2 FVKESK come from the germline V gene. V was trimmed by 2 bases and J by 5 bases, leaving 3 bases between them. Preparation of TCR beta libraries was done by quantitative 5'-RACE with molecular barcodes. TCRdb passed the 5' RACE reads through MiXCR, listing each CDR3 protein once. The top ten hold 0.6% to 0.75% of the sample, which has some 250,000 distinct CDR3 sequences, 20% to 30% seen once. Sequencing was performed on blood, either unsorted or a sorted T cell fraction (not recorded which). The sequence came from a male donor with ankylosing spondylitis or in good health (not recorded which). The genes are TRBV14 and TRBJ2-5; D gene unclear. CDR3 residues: CASSQWETQYF. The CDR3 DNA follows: TGTGCCAGCAGCCAATGGGAGACCCAGTACTTC.